The rows below give T cell receptor beta chains drawn from one sample of a study of cytomegalovirus exposure and HLA in healthy donors. Measured with immunoSEQ multiplex PCR; TCRdb has only the in-frame clones, and not every one. The sample contains around 69,000 clones, approximately 63% of which appear only once. What was sequenced was PBMCs. All receptors derive from a woman in her forties or fifties in good health and CMV-seropositive. CDR3s include the opening cysteine and the closing phenylalanine or tryptophan. The order of the fields is J gene, V gene, clone size, D gene, CDR3 protein, CDR3 DNA. The D gene is left open where the match is weak. The size entry is marked missing in some rows and otherwise reads once, few, many or a size class.

TRBJ1-1 | TRBV5-1 | once | NA | CASSLVSGALTEAFF | TGCGCCAGCAGCTTGGTGTCAGGGGCTTTGACTGAAGCTTTCTTT
TRBJ2-3 | TRBV28 | once | TRBD2 | CASSPKPGLAGTDTQYF | TGTGCCAGCAGCCCAAAACCGGGACTAGCGGGCACAGATACGCAGTATTTT
TRBJ1-2 | TRBV11-2 | NA | NA | CASSRGGGWGYTF | TGTGCCAGCAGCCGCGGGGGGGGTTGGGGCTACACCTTC
TRBJ2-1 | TRBV5-6 | few | NA | CASISRRRRGQFF | TGTGCCAGCATCTCCCGGCGGAGAAGGGGGCAGTTCTTC
TRBJ1-1 | TRBV11-2 | NA | TRBD1 | CASSVRQGNLEAFF | TGTGCCAGCAGCGTTAGACAGGGGAATCTTGAAGCTTTCTTT
TRBJ2-5 | TRBV28 | NA | NA | CASSLVDRSQETQYF | TGTGCCAGCAGTTTGGTCGACAGGTCCCAAGAGACCCAGTACTTC
TRBJ2-6 | TRBV7-9 | NA | NA | CASSPGVPRVSGANVLTF | TGTGCCAGCAGCCCGGGGGTACCCCGGGTCTCTGGGGCCAACGTCCTGACTTTC
TRBJ1-1 | TRBV6-4 | few | NA | CASSDFFLNTEAFF | TGTGCCAGCAGTGACTTCTTCCTGAACACTGAAGCTTTCTTT
TRBJ1-2 | TRBV30 | once | NA | CARTWTASYGYTF | TGTGCCCGAACTTGGACAGCCTCCTATGGCTACACCTTC
TRBJ1-1 | TRBV5-4 | few | NA | CASSFGLLNTEAFF | TGTGCCAGCAGCTTCGGACTCCTGAACACTGAAGCTTTCTTT
TRBJ1-4 | TRBV15 | few | TRBD1 | CATSRGRGLGGEKLFF | TGTGCCACCAGCAGAGGCAGGGGGCTAGGGGGTGAAAAACTGTTTTTT
TRBJ1-1 | TRBV6-6 | NA | NA | CASSYSREYTEAFF | TGTGCCAGCAGTTACTCGCGGGAGTACACTGAAGCTTTCTTT
TRBJ1-2 | TRBV9 | NA | TRBD1 | CASSGRTGGPYGYTF | TGTGCCAGCAGCGGGAGGACAGGGGGGCCTTATGGCTACACCTTC
TRBJ2-3 | TRBV7-9 | NA | NA | CASSSSWAGRTDTQYF | TGTGCCAGCAGCTCCTCATGGGCAGGGCGCACAGATACGCAGTATTTT
TRBJ2-7 | TRBV19 | NA | NA | CASSPSWADSYEQYF | TGTGCCAGTAGTCCCAGCTGGGCTGATTCCTACGAGCAGTACTTC
TRBJ2-2 | TRBV10-2 | NA | NA | CASTRENTGELFF | TGCGCCAGCACTCGCGAGAACACCGGGGAGCTGTTTTTT
TRBJ2-3 | TRBV27 | NA | TRBD1 | CASRDRPTDTQYF | TGTGCCAGCAGGGACAGGCCGACAGATACGCAGTATTTT
TRBJ2-3 | TRBV9 | NA | TRBD1 | CASSSRVGTGPDTQYF | TGTGCCAGCAGCTCTAGGGTGGGGACAGGGCCCGATACGCAGTATTTT
TRBJ2-5 | TRBV2 | once | NA | CASMGGPPQETQYF | TGTGCCAGCATGGGGGGGCCACCGCAAGAGACCCAGTACTTC
TRBJ1-1 | TRBV29-1 | NA | NA | CTIMEGMNTEAFF | TGCACCATCATGGAGGGTATGAACACTGAAGCTTTCTTT
TRBJ2-3 | TRBV7-6 | NA | TRBD1 | CASSIQGWMTDTQYF | TGTGCCAGCAGCATACAGGGGTGGATGACAGATACGCAGTATTTT
TRBJ2-2 | TRBV7-8 | NA | NA | CASSTNPRGANTGELFF | TGTGCCAGCAGCACCAACCCGCGGGGCGCGAACACCGGGGAGCTGTTTTTT
TRBJ2-3 | TRBV7-2 | NA | TRBD2 | CASSLVGGGATDTQYF | TGTGCCAGCAGCTTAGTTGGCGGGGGGGCCACAGATACGCAGTATTTT
TRBJ2-1 | TRBV7-2 | NA | TRBD2 | CASSLGLAGVGEQFF | TGTGCCAGCAGCTTAGGGCTAGCGGGAGTGGGTGAGCAGTTCTTC
TRBJ1-4 | TRBV6-5 | NA | NA | CASSYSSATNEKLFF | TGTGCCAGCAGTTACTCATCTGCAACTAATGAAAAACTGTTTTTT
TRBJ1-1 | TRBV28 | once | TRBD1 | CASSLDRVLAEAFF | TGTGCCAGCAGTTTAGACAGGGTTTTAGCTGAAGCTTTCTTT
TRBJ2-7 | TRBV6-5 | few | NA | CASSSGGESSYEQYF | TGTGCCAGCAGTTCCGGTGGGGAGAGCTCCTACGAGCAGTACTTC
TRBJ1-6 | TRBV5-4 | NA | NA | CASSDHDSPFNSPLHF | TGTGCCAGCAGCGATCACGACAGTCCCTTTAATTCACCCCTCCACTTT
TRBJ2-2 | TRBV9 | few | NA | CASSGRNTGELFF | TGTGCCAGCAGCGGCAGGAACACCGGGGAGCTGTTTTTT
TRBJ1-3 | TRBV27 | few | TRBD1 | CASSYTGQIGNTIYF | TGTGCCAGCAGTTACACGGGACAGATCGGAAACACCATATATTTT
TRBJ2-7 | TRBV6-5 | NA | TRBD1 | CASGRRGQGYEQYF | TGTGCCAGCGGCCGCCGAGGACAGGGCTACGAGCAGTACTTC
TRBJ2-1 | TRBV27 | NA | NA | CASSLRQSYNEQFF | TGTGCCAGCAGTTTAAGACAATCCTACAATGAGCAGTTCTTC
TRBJ1-5 | TRBV7-2 | NA | TRBD1 | CASSKWDRGQPQHF | TGTGCCAGCAGCAAATGGGACAGAGGACAGCCCCAGCATTTT
TRBJ1-5 | TRBV2 | few | NA | CASSVGDSSNQPQHF | TGTGCCAGCAGTGTAGGAGACAGTAGCAATCAGCCCCAGCATTTT
TRBJ2-1 | TRBV27 | NA | NA | CASSLPNHPGSSEQFF | TGTGCCAGCAGTTTACCCAACCATCCAGGTTCTTCCGAGCAGTTCTTC
TRBJ2-3 | TRBV18 | NA | TRBD2 | CASSRGLAGRTDTQYF | TGTGCCAGCTCGCGCGGACTAGCGGGCCGCACAGATACGCAGTATTTT
TRBJ1-2 | TRBV7-9 | many | NA | CASSSLTENYGYTF | TGTGCCAGCAGCTCCTTGACGGAGAACTATGGCTACACCTTC
TRBJ2-7 | TRBV4-2 | NA | NA | CASSQAGSLGEQYF | TGTGCCAGCAGCCAAGCGGGGTCCCTCGGCGAGCAGTACTTC
TRBJ2-7 | TRBV27 | NA | NA | CASSFWGDGGYEQYF | TGTGCCAGCAGTTTCTGGGGGGACGGAGGGTACGAGCAGTACTTC
TRBJ1-4 | TRBV7-9 | NA | NA | CASSSATNEKLFF | TGTGCCAGCAGCTCGGCAACTAATGAAAAACTGTTTTTT
TRBJ1-1 | TRBV6-1 | NA | NA | CASSGVWVRAFF | TGTGCCAGCAGTGGGGTCTGGGTGAGGGCTTTCTTT
TRBJ1-6 | TRBV7-2 | NA | TRBD1 | CASSLVDRANSPLHF | TGTGCCAGCAGCTTAGTGGACAGGGCGAATTCACCCCTCCACTTT
TRBJ2-1 | TRBV6-5 | NA | NA | CASISVLTEQFF | TGTGCCAGCATTTCGGTTCTCACTGAGCAGTTCTTC